This T cell receptor beta chain was recorded in a study of T-cell memory formation after mild COVID-19. TCR alpha and TCR beta cDNA libraries carrying sample barcodes and UMIs were produced by 5'RACE using constant-segment primers. TCRdb reprocessed the 5' RACE reads via MiXCR and lists one record per CDR3 protein. The sample has some 310,000 distinct CDR3 sequences, under 25% seen once. This clonotype has more than one count but fewer than ten. From germline, CDR1 is SGHTA and CDR2 FQGNSA. The V and J ends lost 1 base and 4 bases respectively, with 10 bases between them. The CDR3 extends over 15 amino acids.

J is TRBJ2-2 and V is TRBV7-2; D ambiguous. The clonotype was recovered from a young man who had mild COVID-19 (a few samples of this study predate the infection). Cell type and time point are not known. The sample was PBMCs or a T cell subset sorted from them (not recorded which). Written as DNA, the CDR3 is TGTGCCAGCAGCTTAGGGCCATACGGCACCGGGGAGCTGTTTTTT. It translates to CASSLGPYGTGELFF.